This TCR beta chain was found in a study of human T cells and chemical hapten exposure. Background on the study: Patients, chiefly female, had alopecia areata, totalis or universalis.

Time point noted: patch test 1, 2 weeks after DPC sensitization. Treatment specified: therapeutic diphenylcyclopropenone sensitization with weekly scalp DPC. Remarks on this clonotype: Its antigen is unknown.

Methods used by the authors: Between about 23,224 and 700,000 TCRs appeared in each sample, and the median stood at around 92,000. From the RACE reads, TCRdb called clonotypes with MiXCR, one entry per CDR3 protein. Here the V and J calls rest on TCRdb's processing, not on the authors' analysis. The sample holds 370,000 or so distinct CDR3 sequences, nearly 5% seen once. The CDR3 covers 14 residues. Per germline, CDR1 KGHSH and CDR2 LQKENI. Trimming took 3 bases from V and 1 from J, leaving 9 bases between them. Overall study findings and caveats: No alteration of TCRs above 1 in 1000 frequency was seen with DPC sensitization.

This TCR was sampled from a woman aged 45-65 years with alopecia areata. Some clones in this sample may be carry-over from other donors' samples. This specimen consisted of whole blood, obtained in connection with sensitization to the hapten diphenylcyclopropenone (DPC). The chain is built from TRBV18 and TRBJ1-1, with D unclear. The CDR3 sequence: CASSPEHPNTEAFF. CDR3 nucleotides: TGTGCCAGCTCACCGGAACACCCGAACACTGAAGCTTTCTTT.